The 12 T cell receptor beta chains below come from one sample, sequenced in a study of blood T cell repertoires in COVID-19 (dated by TCRdb to 2019 to 2021). Libraries were built with the immunoSEQ multiplex PCR assay. Entries here come from immuneACCESS through TCRdb and include only in-frame sequences with V and J called. Some clones fail to appear in such tables; in the studies checked, an unresolved V gene covers under half of the shortfall, and the cause of the remainder is unknown. The sample has about 90,000 clones on record, over 75% of them singletons. The ten top clones hold 6% to 8.5% of the sample. The sequenced sample consisted of peripheral blood. Every receptor here comes from a man in his 70s with acute or convalescent COVID-19.

The V and J genes are TRBV10-2 and TRBJ2-3; possibly TRBD1 for D (7 bases). Germline V gene sequence: CDR1 WSHSY, CDR2 SAAADI. The germline V and J ends were trimmed by 4 bases and 4 bases, with 24 bases remaining between them. The CDR3 is made up of 18 amino acids. CDR3 sequence: CASSAGGQPSVPPDTQYF. The CDR3 coding sequence is TGCGCCAGCAGTGCCGGGGGACAGCCTAGTGTTCCCCCAGATACGCAGTATTTT.

The chain recombines TRBV2 with TRBJ1-2; possibly TRBD1 for D (5 bases). Trimming cost V 7 bases and J 2 bases, with 11 bases left between them. Germline assignment: CDR1 SNHLY and CDR2 FYNNEI. This CDR3 contains 13 residues. The CDR3 bases are TGTGCCAGCATCTCGGAGGGGAACTATGGCTACACCTTC. Translation gives CASISEGNYGYTF. Full variable domain (remainder filled in from reference TRBV2 and TRBJ1-2): EPEVTQTPSHQVTQMGQEVILRCVPISNHLYFYWYRQILGQKVEFLVSFYNNEISEKSEIFDDQFSVERPDGSNFTLKIRSTKLEDSAMYFCASISEGNYGYTFGSGTRLTVV.

This chain connects TRBV7-3 to TRBJ2-5, with 8 bases lining up with TRBD1. Germline trimming cut 4 bases from V and 4 bases from J; bases unmatched to any gene: 2. Germline V gene sequence: CDR1 SGHTA, CDR2 FQGTGA. The CDR3 contains 13 residues. DNA for the CDR3: TGTGCCAGCAGCTACGGACAGGGAGAGACCCAGTACTTC. This encodes CASSYGQGETQYF.

The chain uses TRBV9 and TRBJ1-6; TRBD1 matches at 11 bases. This CDR3 has 15 residues. V trimming: 3 bases; J trimming: 9 bases; junction bases outside the gene matches: 5. Per germline, CDR1 SGDLS and CDR2 YYNGEE. The CDR3 DNA follows: TGTGCCAGCAGCGACCGGACAGGGGGCGGTTCACCCCTCCACTTT. The encoded protein is CASSDRTGGGSPLHF.

The gene calls are TRBV2 and TRBJ1-4; unclear D gene. This CDR3 spans 11 amino acids. Germline V gene data show CDR1 as SNHLY and CDR2 as FYNNEI. V was cut by 8 bases and J by 8 bases, with 9 bases left in between. The CDR3 region is CASFMREKLFF. The CDR3 DNA follows: TGTGCCAGCTTTATGAGGGAAAAACTGTTTTTT.

This clone showed up just a few times. J is TRBJ1-1 and V is TRBV18; D unclear. Trimming shortened V by 3 bases and J by 0 bases, and 11 bases separated the two germline ends. Looked up from germline, CDR1 is KGHSH and CDR2 is LQKENI. The CDR3 is made up of 15 amino acids. CDR3 DNA sequence: TGTGCCAGCTCACCCGTAATCGGGATGAACACTGAAGCTTTCTTT. Its protein product is CASSPVIGMNTEAFF.

This clone was found once. The rearrangement uses TRBV5-1 and TRBJ2-3, with a weak D call TRBD1 (6 bases). Germline CDR1 and CDR2: SGHRS and YFSETQ. The CDR3 has 16 amino acids. V was shortened by 2 bases and J by 0 bases, with 13 bases between the two germline ends. In DNA form, the CDR3 reads TGCGCCAGCAGCTTTGGGACAACCGGAAGCACAGATACGCAGTATTTT. Translation: CASSFGTTGSTDTQYF.

This clone was recorded once. The V call is TRBV24-1, the J call TRBJ1-1, with a weak D call TRBD1 (6 bases). CDR1 is KGHDR and CDR2 is SFDVKD in the germline V gene. V dropped 7 bases and J dropped 6 bases, with 14 bases sitting between them. CDR3 size: 13 residues. The CDR3 spells CATRTQGSAEAFF. CDR3 DNA sequence: TGTGCCACCAGAACCCAGGGGTCGGCTGAAGCTTTCTTT.

The DNA of the CDR3 is TGTGCCAGCAGCTTGGGTGGAGGTGATAGCAATCAGCCCCAGCATTTT. This gives the protein CASSLGGGDSNQPQHF. J is TRBJ1-5 and V is TRBV5-6; the D is unclear. This CDR3 is built from 16 residues. V dropped 0 bases and J dropped 0 bases, with 10 bases sitting between them. Germline assignment: CDR1 SGHDT and CDR2 YYEEEE.

The genes are TRBV28 and TRBJ2-3, with 9 nucleotides matching TRBD1. This CDR3 is built from 19 residues. Trimming cost V 7 bases and J 2 bases; bases outside gene matches: 19. Looked up from germline, CDR1 is MDHEN and CDR2 is SYDVKM. This CDR3 is CASTRPRTGVPPATDTQYF. CDR3 nucleotide sequence: TGTGCCAGCACTCGTCCTCGGACAGGGGTGCCACCAGCCACAGATACGCAGTATTTT.

The V call is TRBV7-9, the J call TRBJ1-2; a weak D match, TRBD1 (5 bases). Trimming took off 1 base at V and 2 bases at J, with 11 bases between the two ends. This CDR3 is built from 15 residues. The V gene's germline CDR1 is SEHNR and CDR2 FQNEAQ (reference sequence). CDR3 protein: CASSLERDGNYGYTF. CDR3 DNA: TGTGCCAGCAGCTTAGAGCGGGACGGCAACTATGGCTACACCTTC.

The chain recombines TRBV3-1 (or the pseudogene TRBV3-2) with TRBJ2-7; 7 nucleotides agree with TRBD1. The germline gives CDR1 LGHDT, CDR2 YNNKEL (reference sequence). The junction had 6 bases not matched to a gene; V was cut back by 4 bases and J by 3 bases. The CDR3 loop spans 14 amino acids. CDR3 sequence: CASSPGQYFYEQYF. CDR3 in DNA: TGTGCCAGCAGCCCGGGACAGTATTTCTACGAGCAGTACTTC.